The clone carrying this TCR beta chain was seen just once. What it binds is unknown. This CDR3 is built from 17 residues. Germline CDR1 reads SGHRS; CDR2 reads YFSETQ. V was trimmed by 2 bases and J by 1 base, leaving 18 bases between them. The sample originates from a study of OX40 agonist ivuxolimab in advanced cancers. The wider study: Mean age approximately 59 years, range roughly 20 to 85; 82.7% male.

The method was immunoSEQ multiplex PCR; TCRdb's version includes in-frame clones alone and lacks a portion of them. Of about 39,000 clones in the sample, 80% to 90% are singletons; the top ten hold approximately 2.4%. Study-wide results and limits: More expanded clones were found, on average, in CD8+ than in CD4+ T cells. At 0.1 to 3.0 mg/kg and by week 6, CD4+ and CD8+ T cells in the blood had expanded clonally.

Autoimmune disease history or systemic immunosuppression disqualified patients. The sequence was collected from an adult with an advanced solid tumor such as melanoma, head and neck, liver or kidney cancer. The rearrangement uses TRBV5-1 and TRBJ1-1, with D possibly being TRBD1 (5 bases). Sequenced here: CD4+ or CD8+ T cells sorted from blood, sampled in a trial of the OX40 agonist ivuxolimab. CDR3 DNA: TGCGCCAGCAGCTTTGGCCCGGGACGGGCCACGAACACTGAAGCTTTCTTT. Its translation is CASSFGPGRATNTEAFF.